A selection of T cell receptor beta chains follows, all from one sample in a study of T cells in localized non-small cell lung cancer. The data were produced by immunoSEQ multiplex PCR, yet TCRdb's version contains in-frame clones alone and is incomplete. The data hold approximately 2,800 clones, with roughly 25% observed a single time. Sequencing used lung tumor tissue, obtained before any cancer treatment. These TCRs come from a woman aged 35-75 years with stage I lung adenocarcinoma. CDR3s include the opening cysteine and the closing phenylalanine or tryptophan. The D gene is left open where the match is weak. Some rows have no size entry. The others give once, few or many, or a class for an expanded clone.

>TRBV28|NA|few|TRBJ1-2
TGTGCCAGCAGTTTACTTGGGACTGACTATGGCTACACCTTC
CASSLLGTDYGYTF
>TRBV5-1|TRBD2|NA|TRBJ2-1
TGCGCCAGCACTGGGACTAGCGGCTACAATGAGCAGTTCTTC
CASTGTSGYNEQFF
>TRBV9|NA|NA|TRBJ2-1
TGTGCCAGCAGCCTAGTAGGCGGCAATGAGCAGTTCTTC
CASSLVGGNEQFF
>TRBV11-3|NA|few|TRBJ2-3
TGTGCCAGCAGCCGAGGAATAGCTGGCACAGATACGCAGTATTTT
CASSRGIAGTDTQYF
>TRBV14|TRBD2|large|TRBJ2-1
TGTGCCAGCAGCCAATACCCTGGGTTAGCGGGAAGAGATGAGCAGTTCTTC
CASSQYPGLAGRDEQFF
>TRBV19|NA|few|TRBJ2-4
TGTGCCAGTAGTATGGGTCAGGGTGCAAACATTCAGTACTTC
CASSMGQGANIQYF
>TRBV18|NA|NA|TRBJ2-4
TGTGCCAGCTCACTGCTCAGGGACGAGACCAAAAACATTCAGTACTTC
CASSLLRDETKNIQYF
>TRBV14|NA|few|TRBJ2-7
TGTGCCAGCAGCCCCCTGGGTCGTGGCGCCTACGAGCAGTACTTC
CASSPLGRGAYEQYF
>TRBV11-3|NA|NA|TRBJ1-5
TGTGCCAGCAGCTTTCGCCAGGGGCCTGGCAGCAATCAGCCCCAGCATTTT
CASSFRQGPGSNQPQHF
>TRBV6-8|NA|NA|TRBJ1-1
TGTGCCAGCAGGTCCGGGAACACTGAAGCTTTCTTT
CASRSGNTEAFF
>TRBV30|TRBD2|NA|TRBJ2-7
TGTGCCTGGAGTGTAGCGGGAGGAGGGGAGCAGTACTTC
CAWSVAGGGEQYF
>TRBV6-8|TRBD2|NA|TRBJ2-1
TGTGCCAGCAGTTATAGCGGGAGGTCCTCCTACAATGAGCAGTTCTTC
CASSYSGRSSYNEQFF
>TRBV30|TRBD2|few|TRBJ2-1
TGTGCCTGGATACGAGGGGCACTAGCGGCCTCCTACAATGAGCAGTTCTTC
CAWIRGALAASYNEQFF
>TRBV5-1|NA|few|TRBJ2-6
TGCGCCAGCAGTTCGGGCTCTGGGGCCAACGTCCTGACTTTC
CASSSGSGANVLTF
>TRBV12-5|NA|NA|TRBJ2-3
TGTGCTAGTGGTTTGGGTTTCGGGGCGGCAGATACGCAGTATTTT
CASGLGFGAADTQYF
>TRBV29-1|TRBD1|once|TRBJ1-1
TGCAGCGTGGCATCCGGTGGGACAGGGAACACTGAAGCTTTCTTT
CSVASGGTGNTEAFF
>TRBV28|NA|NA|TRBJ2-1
TGTGCCAGCAGTTTTCTCGGAAAGGGTGAGCAGTTCTTC
CASSFLGKGEQFF
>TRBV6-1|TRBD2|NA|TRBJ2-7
TGTGCCATCAGTGAAGGAGAGGGAGGGACCTACGAGCAGTACTTC
CAISEGEGGTYEQYF
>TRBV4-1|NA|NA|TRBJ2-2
TGCGCCAGCAGCCTAAATCGGGGGGAGCTGTTTTTT
CASSLNRGELFF
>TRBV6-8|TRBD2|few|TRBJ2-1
TGTGCCAGCAGCCGAACAGGACTAGCGCCTAACAATGAGCAGTTCTTC
CASSRTGLAPNNEQFF